A selection of T cell receptor beta chains follows, all from one sample in a study of blood T cells in healthy people across ages. MiXCR, run by TCRdb on the 5' RACE reads, gives a single entry per CDR3 protein. The sample records about 1.1 million distinct CDR3 sequences, 35% to 40% being singletons. Specimen: blood. The source is a man between 18 and 29 years old in good health. The CDR3 runs from the conserved cysteine through the conserved F or W. D genes are given only for firm matches. Clone size is not always given. Where it is, it says once, few, many or a class for expanded clones.

CSARPDRDGYTF TGCAGTGCTAGACCTGACAGGGATGGCTACACCTTC TRBV20-1 TRBD1 12 . TRBJ1-2
CASSPTRGQNTEAFF TGCGCCAGCAGCCCTACCCGGGGACAGAACACTGAAGCTTTCTTT TRBV4-3 . 15 few TRBJ1-1
CSVDQGEGQPQHF TGCAGCGTTGATCAGGGGGAGGGACAGCCCCAGCATTTT TRBV29-1 TRBD1 13 . TRBJ1-5
CAFVKGPGTSYEQYF TGTGCCTTCGTAAAAGGTCCAGGGACCTCTTACGAGCAGTACTTC TRBV21-1 . 15 . TRBJ2-7
CSASDLGYTEAFF TGCAGTGCTTCGGACCTGGGGTACACTGAAGCTTTCTTT TRBV20-1 . 13 . TRBJ1-1
CASSRTGWFTEAFF TGTGCCAGCAGTAGGACAGGATGGTTCACTGAAGCTTTCTTT TRBV6-1 TRBD1 14 . TRBJ1-1
CASRPGQGVNTEAFF TGTGCCAGCAGACCGGGACAGGGGGTGAACACTGAAGCTTTCTTT TRBV13 TRBD1 15 few TRBJ1-1
CASREGGNGYTF TGTGCCAGCAGGGAGGGGGGAAATGGCTACACCTTC TRBV28 . 12 . TRBJ1-2
CASSTRGITTDTQYF TGTGCCAGCAGCACCAGGGGCATAACAACAGATACGCAGTATTTT TRBV13 . 15 . TRBJ2-3
CASSFDQSTTDTQYF TGCGCCAGCAGCTTCGATCAGTCCACAACAGATACGCAGTATTTT TRBV5-1 . 15 . TRBJ2-3
CASSGDITEAFF TGTGCCAGCTCAGGGGACATCACTGAAGCTTTCTTT TRBV18 . 12 few TRBJ1-1
CSVGGQDYMNTEAFF TGCAGCGTGGGGGGGCAGGACTACATGAACACTGAAGCTTTCTTT TRBV29-1 . 15 . TRBJ1-1
CATRLRGGNQPQHF TGTGCCACCCGCCTGAGGGGGGGCAATCAGCCCCAGCATTTT TRBV6-2/TRBV6-3 . 14 few TRBJ1-5
CSARAGTNGYTF TGCAGTGCTAGAGCCGGGACAAATGGCTACACCTTC TRBV20-1 . 12 . TRBJ1-2
CASSLVGREDEQFF TGCGCCAGCAGCTTGGTGGGCAGGGAGGATGAGCAGTTCTTC TRBV5-1 . 14 . TRBJ2-1
CASSAQQGNEQFF TGTGCCAGCAGCGCACAACAGGGCAATGAGCAGTTCTTC TRBV7-2 . 13 . TRBJ2-1
CASSQPGPVGGYTF TGCGCCAGCAGTCAACCGGGACCCGTTGGAGGCTACACCTTC TRBV4-1 . 14 . TRBJ1-2